This T cell receptor beta chain was obtained from a study of blood T cell repertoires in COVID-19. Across the study: Italy, Spain and the United States were the sources of the convalescent and acute COVID-19 samples. The analysed material was cDNA or gDNA that came from T cells, B-cell-depleted T cells, or PBMCs.

In the authors' workflow: From reference gene primer amplification, estimates of nucleated cell counts were derived. Libraries were prepared by immunoSEQ multiplex PCR; TCRdb keeps only in-frame clonotypes and omits some of them. V and J calls and clone size are those listed in that table; D and trimming were worked out from the DNA. This table holds roughly 100,000 clones, around nine tenths found once. Germline CDR1 LGHDT, CDR2 YNNKEL (reference sequence). CDR3 size: 15 residues. The V gene lost 1 base and the J gene lost 7 bases, with 14 bases spanning the gap. This sequence originates from a woman older than 75 with acute or convalescent COVID-19. The chain employs TRBV3-1 (or the pseudogene TRBV3-2) and TRBJ2-1; maybe TRBD2 (6 bases). Sequenced input: peripheral blood. This CDR3 is CASSQARERANEQFF. In nucleotides, the CDR3 is TGTGCCAGCAGCCAAGCCAGGGAGCGGGCAAATGAGCAGTTCTTC.